This T cell receptor (beta chain) was recorded in a study of graft-versus-host responses after intestinal transplantation. In the study overall: The transplants performed in recipients were multivisceral, liver-intestinal, or isolated intestinal. Uniformly, recipients were administered anti-thymocyte globulin induction with subsequent tacrolimus and steroids for about 3 years. Study results and caveats: Some patients had graft-donor T cell macrochimerism. In their allografts, the ratios of graft-versus-host to host-versus-graft T cell clones were high. GvH clonotypes were identified within recipient marrow, with a subset emerging first in ileum or blood.

Generated by immunoSEQ multiplex PCR, the TCRdb table keeps only in-frame clones and is missing some. The sample carries about 39,000 clones, about 95% recorded once. About this clone: Antigen unknown.

The CDR3 has 14 amino acids. V was pared by 5 bases and J by 5 bases, with 6 bases of the junction left unmatched. The germline gives CDR1 SGHAT, CDR2 FQNNGV. The clonotype was recovered from a human donor who was the organ donor for an intestinal transplant. The specimen was unstimulated CD8+ T cells sorted from spleen or lymph node cells, collected before transplant. The rearrangement uses TRBV11-2 and TRBJ1-2, with 9 bases lining up with TRBD1. The CDR3 sequence: CASSVPGQGYGYTF. The CDR3 region has the DNA TGTGCCAGCAGCGTACCGGGACAGGGTTATGGCTACACCTTC.